The text below deals with one T cell receptor beta chain. Its antigen remains unidentified. The sample belongs to a study of beta chain features in type 1 diabetes. Study results and caveats: People with Type 1 diabetes carried modestly yet significantly shorter TCRB CDR3s in all four CD4+ subsets.

One heparinised blood draw, averaging about 120 mL, came from each donor. As every portion of the isolated RNA was reverse transcribed, the sequencing read expressed TCRB transcripts. Roughly 3.57 million reads on average were seen across naive, central memory and regulatory T cell samples. The method was immunoSEQ multiplex PCR; TCRdb's version includes in-frame clones alone and lacks a portion of them. This table has about 470,000 clones, about 30% appearing once. The CDR3 runs to 11 residues. V was pared by 0 bases and J by 7 bases, with 6 bases between. Germline V gives CDR1 DFQATT, CDR2 SNEGSKA (reference sequence).

Sample: naive CD4+ T cells from blood. The rearrangement links TRBV20-1 to TRBJ2-5; D not certain. The source is a man younger than 35 in good health. CDR3 region: CSARDQATQYF. DNA for the CDR3: TGCAGTGCTAGAGATCAGGCGACCCAGTACTTC.